Listed below are T cell receptor beta chains from one sample, sequenced in a study of post-analysis software for immune sequencing data. TCRdb itself ran the PCR reads through MiXCR, one entry per CDR3 protein. The profile shows about 430,000 distinct CDR3 sequences, 39% of them singletons. The sequenced material came from blood. The receptor set was obtained from a girl aged 2 to 10 with multiple sclerosis. The CDR3 runs from the conserved cysteine through the conserved F or W. Each record gives: D gene, clone size, J gene, V gene, CDR3 protein, CDR3 DNA. A D gene is named only where the DNA matches it firmly. Rows give clone size only sometimes, using once, few, many, or a class for an expanded clone.

>TRBD1|few|TRBJ2-5|TRBV4-1
CASSQFSWGQGQTQYF
TGCGCCAGCAGCCAATTTAGTTGGGGACAGGGGCAGACCCAGTACTTC
>NA|many|TRBJ2-6|TRBV5-6
CASEASGANVLTF
TGTGCCAGCGAGGCCTCTGGGGCCAACGTCCTGACTTTC
>NA|NA|TRBJ2-1|TRBV27
CASSFGTASYNEQFF
TGTGCCAGCAGTTTCGGGACTGCCTCCTACAATGAGCAGTTCTTC
>NA|NA|TRBJ2-1|TRBV19
CASSIDLGAYNEQFF
TGTGCCAGTAGTATAGATCTTGGGGCCTACAATGAGCAGTTCTTC
>NA|NA|TRBJ1-1|TRBV2
CASTPLIENTEAFF
TGTGCCAGCACCCCTCTGATCGAGAACACTGAAGCTTTCTTT
>NA|few|TRBJ2-7|TRBV20-1
CSAGSNSGVYEQYF
TGCAGTGCTGGTTCGAACTCCGGGGTCTACGAGCAGTACTTC
>NA|NA|TRBJ2-4|TRBV10-3
CAIAPRQDGIQYF
TGTGCCATCGCCCCCCGGCAGGACGGCATTCAGTACTTC
>NA|few|TRBJ1-2|TRBV12-3/TRBV12-4
CASSPAAPGGYTF
TGTGCCAGCAGTCCGGCGGCCCCCGGTGGCTACACCTTC
>NA|few|TRBJ2-5|TRBV20-1
CSARTPGPQETQYF
TGCAGTGCTAGAACTCCGGGGCCACAAGAGACCCAGTACTTC
>NA|NA|TRBJ1-1|TRBV27
CASSLSSTLTALSRAFF
TGTGCCAGCAGTTTATCGTCCACCCTAACAGCGTTATCGAGGGCTTTCTTT
>TRBD2|NA|TRBJ2-1|TRBV20-1
CSAPNSGSPNNEQFF
TGCAGTGCCCCCAATAGCGGGAGCCCAAACAATGAGCAGTTCTTC
>NA|NA|TRBJ1-2|TRBV28
CASSDTPFKGGGGYTF
TGTGCCAGCAGTGACACCCCATTTAAAGGGGGTGGGGGCTACACCTTC
>TRBD2|once|TRBJ2-1|TRBV6-1
CASSDEKRGAPYNEQFF
TGTGCCAGCAGCGACGAAAAGCGGGGGGCTCCCTACAATGAGCAGTTCTTC
>NA|few|TRBJ1-5|TRBV7-2
CASSLYHQPQHF
TGTGCCAGCAGCTTATACCATCAGCCCCAGCATTTT
>NA|NA|TRBJ1-2|TRBV4-1
CASSQGRARGPRGYTF
TGCGCCAGCAGCCAAGGGAGGGCCCGGGGGCCTCGTGGCTACACCTTC
>TRBD1|medium-sized|TRBJ1-5|TRBV12-3/TRBV12-4
CASSYGTGFQPQHF
TGTGCCAGCAGCTACGGGACAGGGTTTCAGCCCCAGCATTTT
>NA|NA|TRBJ2-3|TRBV20-1
CSARDLSDSTDTQYF
TGCAGTGCTAGAGATCTTAGCGACAGCACAGATACGCAGTATTTT
>TRBD1|NA|TRBJ2-7|TRBV3-1
CASSPIRGQEYEQYF
TGTGCCAGCAGCCCCATTAGGGGGCAAGAGTACGAGCAGTACTTC
>NA|NA|TRBJ2-7|TRBV7-2
CASSLPAEGNQYF
TGTGCCAGCAGCTTACCTGCCGAGGGGAACCAGTACTTC
>TRBD2|NA|TRBJ2-3|TRBV20-1
CSASLAGVTDTQYF
TGCAGTGCTAGTCTAGCGGGAGTCACAGATACGCAGTATTTT
>TRBD2|NA|TRBJ2-7|TRBV12-3/TRBV12-4
CASSKAGGGYEQYF
TGTGCCAGCAGCAAAGCGGGGGGAGGGTACGAGCAGTACTTC
>NA|NA|TRBJ2-7|TRBV3-1
CATSRGGGSYEQYF
TGTGCCACCAGCAGGGGAGGGGGATCCTACGAGCAGTACTTC
>NA|few|TRBJ1-6|TRBV7-3
CASAPRYNSPLHF
TGTGCCAGCGCACCGCGCTATAATTCACCCCTCCACTTT
>NA|NA|TRBJ2-4|TRBV5-1
CASSLGLAVTKNIQYF
TGCGCCAGCAGCTTGGGGCTGGCTGTGACCAAAAACATTCAGTACTTC
>TRBD1|few|TRBJ1-1|TRBV29-1
CSVQTGTAYTEAFF
TGCAGCGTACAAACCGGGACAGCATATACTGAAGCTTTCTTT
>TRBD2|few|TRBJ2-1|TRBV4-2
CASKAGWASGYNEQFF
TGTGCCAGCAAAGCCGGCTGGGCTAGCGGATACAATGAGCAGTTCTTC
>NA|NA|TRBJ2-7|TRBV7-2
CASSTQGGPPEQYF
TGTGCCAGCAGTACCCAGGGGGGTCCCCCCGAGCAGTACTTC
>NA|NA|TRBJ2-4|TRBV6-1
CASSQGRTNIQYF
TGTGCCAGCAGTCAGGGACGAACGAACATTCAGTACTTC
>TRBD1|NA|TRBJ1-2|TRBV12-3/TRBV12-4
CASNSPTGTASYGYTF
TGTGCCAGCAACTCTCCGACAGGGACGGCTTCCTATGGCTACACCTTC